Following are 29 T cell receptor beta chains from one sample sequenced in a study of spatial heterogeneity in lung cancer. Study-level results: Intratumoral expanded alpha and beta TCR counts were found to track tumor mutation counts.

TCRdb ran MiXCR on the 5' RACE reads and lists one entry per CDR3 protein. Among about 100,000 distinct CDR3 sequences, roughly 4.5% were seen once, and the ten largest hold approximately 22%. Time point in this sample: sample taken at primary tumor resection. These receptors have no identified antigens. The sample consisted of lung tumor tissue, taken at surgery. The receptor set was obtained from a male donor with early-stage non-small cell lung cancer.

This clonotype was seen a few times. The chain uses TRBV6-2 or TRBV6-3 and TRBJ1-5; D gene ambiguous. This CDR3 is built from 13 residues. Germline CDR1 MNHEY, CDR2 SVGEGT. The V and J ends lost 7 bases and 6 bases respectively, with 13 bases between them. The CDR3 protein is CASNDARGQPQHF. CDR3 in DNA: TGTGCCAGCAACGACGCACGAGGTCAGCCCCAGCATTTT.

This clonotype has only a few counts. V is TRBV7-6 and J is TRBJ2-1, with 10 bases that match TRBD2. CDR3 length: 16 residues. Germline lookup yields CDR1 SGHVS and CDR2 FNYEAQ. J gave up 0 bases and V 6 bases, and 5 bases lay outside the gene matches. This chain's CDR3 is CASSPLAGPSYNEQFF. DNA of the CDR3: TGTGCCAGCAGTCCACTAGCGGGACCCTCCTACAATGAGCAGTTCTTC. The full variable domain, in which reference TRBV7-6 and TRBJ2-1 provide the parts outside the CDR3, is GAGVSQSPRYKVTKRGQDVALRCDPISGHVSLYWYRQALGQGPEFLTYFNYEAQQDKSGLPNDRFSAERPEGSISTLTIQRTEQRDSAMYRCASSPLAGPSYNEQFFGPGTRLTVL.

Many counts were recorded for this clonotype. The V and J genes are TRBV5-1 and TRBJ1-2; D possibly corresponds to TRBD1 (5 bases). Germline V lookup: CDR1 SGHRS, CDR2 YFSETQ. The V gene lost 4 bases and the J gene lost 7 bases, with 17 bases spanning the gap. The CDR3 totals 14 residues. Here the CDR3 DNA reads TGCGCCAGCAGCCCTGGCCGGCAGGGCATTGGCTACACCTTC. Translation gives CASSPGRQGIGYTF.

This clonotype was found a few times. This chain uses TRBV29-1 with TRBJ1-1; unclear D gene. V was clipped by 2 bases and J by 2 bases, with 6 bases between them. CDR3 length: 12 residues. Germline-derived CDR1 and CDR2 are SQVTM and ANQGSEA. DNA for the CDR3: TGCAGCGTTGAACAGTTAAACACTGAAGCTTTCTTT. Amino acids: CSVEQLNTEAFF.

This clonotype was recorded at least ten times. This rearrangement joins TRBV28 to TRBJ2-7; 8 positions match TRBD1. Trimming took 6 bases from V and 9 from J; bases not matched to a gene: 10. The germline CDR1 and CDR2 sequences are MDHEN and SYDVKM. This CDR3 spans 13 amino acids. The CDR3 DNA reads as TGTGCCAGCAGCAAAACCCAGGACAGGGCGCAGTACTTC. Protein: CASSKTQDRAQYF.

At least ten counts were recorded for this clonotype. The chain joins TRBV5-5 to TRBJ1-2; D not resolved. This CDR3 contains 13 residues. Trimming took 4 bases from V and 4 from J, leaving 11 bases between them. Germline CDR1 SGHKS, CDR2 YYEKEE (reference sequence). In nucleotides, the CDR3 is TGTGCCAGCAGCCCTATCGAGGGCTATGGCTACACCTTC. It codes for CASSPIEGYGYTF.

This clonotype was seen repeatedly, ten times or more. The chain couples TRBV20-1 to TRBJ1-5; no reliable D call. Germline CDR1 DFQATT, CDR2 SNEGSKA (reference sequence). This CDR3 has 14 amino acids. V was shortened by 3 bases and J by 0 bases, with 9 bases between the two germline ends. The CDR3 is CSARKQNSNQPQHF. The CDR3 DNA is TGCAGTGCTAGGAAACAGAATAGCAATCAGCCCCAGCATTTT.

There are many counts of this clonotype. The chain links TRBV6-5 to TRBJ1-4; maybe TRBD1 (5 bases). From germline, CDR1 is MNHEY and CDR2 SVGAGI. V was clipped by 5 bases and J by 6 bases, with 10 bases between them. CDR3 size: 13 residues. In nucleotides, the CDR3 is TGTGCCAGCAGTAGGGGAGGGGATGAAAAACTGTTTTTT. As protein: CASSRGGDEKLFF.

This clonotype occurred many times. This chain joins TRBV7-9 and TRBJ2-2, with D uncertain. The germline gives CDR1 SEHNR, CDR2 FQNEAQ (reference sequence). CDR3 size: 12 residues. The CDR3 here is CGAGGGTGELFF. The CDR3 DNA sequence: TGTGGTGCCGGCGGCGGCACCGGGGAGCTGTTTTTT.

This clonotype was observed a handful of times. CDR3 DNA sequence: TGTGCCAGCAGTCGCGGACTAGCGGGAGGCCGCACAGATACGCAGTATTTT. Translating gives CASSRGLAGGRTDTQYF. J is TRBJ2-3 and V is TRBV6-5; 14 bases are a match to TRBD2. CDR1 and CDR2 (germline): MNHEY, SVGAGI. The length of the CDR3 is 17 residues. After removal of 5 bases from V and 1 base from J, the junction contained 5 bases not matched to a gene.

This clonotype was recorded a few times. This chain connects TRBV14 to TRBJ2-1; no definite D call. Per the germline V gene, CDR1 is SGHDN and CDR2 is FVKESK. This CDR3 spans 16 amino acids. V was pared by 5 bases and J by 5 bases, with 19 bases between. The CDR3 DNA reads TGTGCCAGCAGCTTCACCGCCCGTCCAAACAACAATGAGCAGTTCTTC. The encoded protein is CASSFTARPNNNEQFF.

This clonotype was detected ten times or more. Possible read error: a much larger clone is one base away. The chain uses TRBV28 and TRBJ1-2, with D maybe TRBD1 (6 bases). Germline values: CDR1 MDHEN, CDR2 SYDVKM. V was pared by 5 bases and J by 6 bases, with 13 bases between. There are 13 residues in the CDR3. The CDR3 DNA reads TGTGCCAGCAGTATTCGGGGGGCTGATGGCTACACCTTC. As protein: CASSIRGADGYTF.

There are many counts of this clonotype. The rearrangement links TRBV6-1 to TRBJ2-7, with D hard to call. Germline V lookup: CDR1 MNHNS, CDR2 SASEGT. This CDR3 comprises 15 residues. Trimming took 2 bases from V and 3 from J, leaving 14 bases between them. The CDR3 sequence is CASSEYAREDYEQYF. CDR3 DNA sequence: TGTGCCAGCAGTGAATATGCGCGCGAGGACTACGAGCAGTACTTC.

The chain links TRBV7-2 to TRBJ2-7; 8 nucleotides line up with TRBD2. Germline assignment: CDR1 SGHTA and CDR2 FQGNSA. The CDR3 is 15 residues long. V lost 1 base to trimming and J lost 5 bases; unmatched junction nucleotides: 7. CDR3 residues: CASSLVLREAHEQYF. The CDR3 coding sequence is TGTGCCAGCAGCTTAGTATTGCGGGAGGCACACGAGCAGTACTTC.

This clonotype was seen a handful of times. This chain uses TRBV6-1 with TRBJ2-5, with TRBD1 matching 7 bases. CDR3 length: 13 residues. J lost 4 bases, V lost 3 bases, and 2 bases had no gene match. The germline V gene has CDR1 MNHNS and CDR2 SASEGT. Written as DNA, the CDR3 is TGTGCCAGCAGTGAGGGACAGCTAGAGACCCAGTACTTC. This codes for CASSEGQLETQYF.

This clonotype was detected many times. This sequence joins TRBV7-9 and TRBJ1-1; D is perhaps TRBD1 (5 bases). CDR3 size: 11 residues. Germline values: CDR1 SEHNR, CDR2 FQNEAQ (reference sequence). The ends were cut back, 5 bases at V and 7 bases at J, with 8 bases in the middle. CDR3 region: CASSGQLEAFF. The DNA of the CDR3 is TGTGCCAGCAGCGGACAACTTGAAGCTTTCTTT.

This clonotype has at least ten counts. The chain uses TRBV7-9 and TRBJ2-1; D is uncertain. In germline, CDR1 is SEHNR, CDR2 FQNEAQ (reference sequence). The CDR3 is 13 residues long. Trimming took off 5 bases at V and 6 bases at J, with 11 bases between the two ends. CDR3 coding DNA: TGTGCCAGCAGCGTGGGCTTCCCCAATGAGCAGTTCTTC. Its translation is CASSVGFPNEQFF.

This clonotype was recorded many times. This chain links TRBV27 with TRBJ2-7, with 8 bases identical to TRBD1. V was pared by 5 bases and J by 2 bases, with 8 bases of the junction left unmatched. Germline V CDR1 and CDR2: MNHEY, SMNVEV (reference sequence). The CDR3 is 15 residues long. CDR3 coding DNA: TGTGCCAGCAGTAAGCCGGGACAGGCGACCTACGAGCAGTACTTC. Residues: CASSKPGQATYEQYF.

This clonotype occurred many times. The rearrangement links TRBV6-5 to TRBJ2-1; D is possibly TRBD2 (5 bases). Germline loops: CDR1 MNHEY, CDR2 SVGAGI. V was shortened by 5 bases and J by 3 bases, with 14 bases between the two germline ends. This CDR3 contains 15 residues. In nucleotides, the CDR3 is TGTGCCAGCAGTAAGCGTTACGGGGTCTACAATGAGCAGTTCTTC. Its protein is CASSKRYGVYNEQFF.

This clonotype was seen a few times. This rearrangement joins TRBV12-3 or TRBV12-4 to TRBJ2-4, with D possibly being TRBD1 (5 bases). The V end lost 6 bases, the J end lost 5 bases, and 14 bases lay between the germline ends. CDR3 size: 14 residues. CDR3 nucleotide sequence: TGTGCCAGCAGCAGAAGGGGCCTGGAAAACATTCAGTACTTC. It is translated as CASSRRGLENIQYF.

This clonotype was counted ten times or more. The CDR3 loop reads CASSHPPQLDPGNTIYF. The CDR3 DNA reads TGTGCCAGCAGCCACCCCCCACAGCTCGACCCTGGAAACACCATATATTTT. The chain links TRBV14 to TRBJ1-3; D unresolved. With 3 bases removed from V and 2 bases from J, the gap between germline ends came to 17 bases. Germline lookup yields CDR1 SGHDN and CDR2 FVKESK. The CDR3 extends over 17 amino acids.

In its sample, this clonotype was seen many times. CDR3 bases: TGCAGCGTTGTAGGTACTAGCGGGAGGGCCTACAATGAGCAGTTCTTC. Translated: CSVVGTSGRAYNEQFF. The chain is built from TRBV29-1 and TRBJ2-1; 13 positions match TRBD2. The CDR3 is 16 amino acids. J lost 2 bases, V lost 4 bases, and 5 bases had no gene match. Germline V gives CDR1 SQVTM, CDR2 ANQGSEA.

In its sample, this clonotype was seen many times. This sequence joins TRBV11-2 and TRBJ2-7; 12 bases map to TRBD2. Trimming cost V 4 bases and J 6 bases; bases outside gene matches: 7. Germline-derived CDR1 and CDR2 are SGHAT and FQNNGV. The CDR3 has 15 amino acids. The chain's CDR3 is CASSSLLAGGGEQYF. CDR3 nucleotide sequence: TGTGCCAGCAGCTCCCTACTAGCGGGAGGCGGCGAGCAGTACTTC.

The chain is built from TRBV6-1 and TRBJ1-2; D might be TRBD1 (6 bases). CDR3 length: 13 amino acids. Looked up from germline, CDR1 is MNHNS and CDR2 is SASEGT. V was shortened by 4 bases and J by 8 bases, with 14 bases between the two germline ends. The DNA of the CDR3 is TGTGCCAGCAGTGCGACAGGAAGACTCGGCTACACCTTC. It encodes CASSATGRLGYTF.

This clonotype was counted many times. This chain links TRBV6-5 with TRBJ2-7; 7 bases align to TRBD1. The CDR3 spans 13 residues. After removal of 6 bases from V and 1 base from J, the junction contained 3 bases not matched to a gene. CDR1 and CDR2 (germline): MNHEY, SVGAGI. The CDR3 DNA is TGTGCCAGCAGCACGACAGGGTCCTACGAGCAGTACTTC. Amino acid sequence: CASSTTGSYEQYF.

This clonotype was recorded many times. The rearrangement links TRBV20-1 to TRBJ2-2, with D hard to call. The germline CDR1 and CDR2 sequences are DFQATT and SNEGSKA (reference sequence). V shed 0 bases and J shed 1 base, with 9 bases lying between them. The CDR3 covers 15 residues. CDR3: CSARDRQKNTGELFF. CDR3 DNA: TGCAGTGCTAGAGATCGGCAGAAGAACACCGGGGAGCTGTTTTTT.

This clonotype was detected ten times or more. The chain has TRBV7-9 and TRBJ2-7, with unresolved D. Germline V lookup: CDR1 SEHNR, CDR2 FQNEAQ (reference sequence). The ends were cut back, 5 bases at V and 3 bases at J, with 11 bases in the middle. The CDR3 totals 13 residues. The CDR3 DNA is TGTGCCAGCAGCCCACGGTCAGGCTACGAGCAGTACTTC. Protein sequence: CASSPRSGYEQYF.

This clonotype was counted only a few times. The V and J genes are TRBV6-1 and TRBJ1-5, with a weak D call TRBD1 (6 bases). V was shortened by 2 bases and J by 5 bases, with 16 bases between the two germline ends. Germline CDR1 reads MNHNS; CDR2 reads SASEGT. CDR3 size: 16 residues. CDR3 coding DNA: TGTGCCAGCAGTGAATTTAGGTGGGCAGGGGATCAGCCCCAGCATTTT. Translation: CASSEFRWAGDQPQHF.

This clonotype came up many times. The genes are TRBV4-1 and TRBJ2-1, with 10 bases lining up with TRBD2. V was pared by 1 base and J by 9 bases, with 12 bases of the junction left unmatched. Germline CDR1 is MGHRA and CDR2 is YSYEKL. CDR3 length: 17 amino acids. CDR3 DNA sequence: TGCGCCAGCAGCCAAGGTCACCTAGCGGGAGTATTTGGTGAGCAGTTCTTC. The encoded protein is CASSQGHLAGVFGEQFF.